This entry describes one T cell receptor beta chain. This sample was included in a study of cytomegalovirus exposure and HLA in healthy donors. Germline CDR1 MDHEN, CDR2 SYDVKM. The CDR3 contains 14 residues. Germline trimming cut 1 base from V and 5 bases from J; bases unmatched to any gene: 2. Primers included in the PCR were 60 Vbeta and 13 Jbeta primers. Using immunoSEQ multiplex PCR, the repertoire was profiled, and TCRdb retains in-frame clones only, with some absent. Here the sample table reports 40,000 or so clones. The V and J genes are TRBV28 and TRBJ1-1, with 9 bases lining up with TRBD1. Specimen: PBMCs. The origin of this receptor is a male donor in good health and CMV-seronegative. CDR3 in DNA: TGTGCCAGCAGTTTATTACAGGGGGCAACTGAAGCTTTCTTT. It is translated as CASSLLQGATEAFF.